The 21 T cell receptor beta chains below all came from one sample that was sequenced in a study of T cell changes during pregnancy in multiple sclerosis (dated by TCRdb to about 2019). Preparation of the library involved the immunoSEQ multiplex PCR assay. The clones in this table, taken by TCRdb from immuneACCESS, are in-frame only. Not every clone is retained; where verified, under half of the shortfall comes from an unresolved V gene, and the cause of the rest is unknown. This sample comprises roughly 57,000 clones, about 92% of them detected only once. Of the sample, approximately 3% is held by the ten largest clones. The sequences come from CD8+ T cells from peripheral blood mononuclear cells, collected before pregnancy. Receptors originate from a female donor with multiple sclerosis, enrolled in a pregnancy study.

A single count supports this clone. V is TRBV18 and J is TRBJ1-6; TRBD1 might be the D (5 bases). The germline V gene has CDR1 KGHSH and CDR2 LQKENI. The CDR3 covers 15 residues. V shed 3 bases and J shed 0 bases, with 6 bases lying between them. The CDR3 bases are TGTGCCAGCTCACCGGGGGGCTCCTATAATTCACCCCTCCACTTT. This translates into CASSPGGSYNSPLHF. Variable domain in full (rest from reference TRBV18 and TRBJ1-6): NAGVMQNPRHLVRRRGQEARLRCSPMKGHSHVYWYRQLPEEGLKFMVYLQKENIIDESGMPKERFSAEFPKEGPSILRIQQVVRGDSAAYFCASSPGGSYNSPLHFGNGTRLTVT.

This rearrangement joins TRBV19 to TRBJ2-3, with D possibly matching TRBD1 (6 bases). Germline V gene data show CDR1 as LNHDA and CDR2 as SQIVND (reference sequence). The CDR3 covers 12 residues. The ends were cut back, 5 bases at V and 5 bases at J, with 8 bases in the middle. CDR3 in amino acids: CASSYREDTQYF. The CDR3 coding sequence is TGTGCCAGTAGTTACAGGGAAGATACGCAGTATTTT.

Many counts were recorded for this clone. The chain employs TRBV7-6 and TRBJ2-2; D is ambiguous. The CDR3 extends over 13 amino acids. Germline V gives CDR1 SGHVS, CDR2 FNYEAQ. Trimming removed 7 bases from V and 3 bases from J, with 9 bases in between. CDR3 region: CASKWAHTGELFF. The CDR3 DNA follows: TGTGCCAGCAAATGGGCTCACACCGGGGAGCTGTTTTTT. Using reference TRBV7-6 and TRBJ2-2 for the parts outside the CDR3, the full variable domain is GAGVSQSPRYKVTKRGQDVALRCDPISGHVSLYWYRQALGQGPEFLTYFNYEAQQDKSGLPNDRFSAERPEGSISTLTIQRTEQRDSAMYRCASKWAHTGELFFGEGSRLTVL.

This clone was seen a handful of times. The chain employs TRBV29-1 and TRBJ1-1; D is perhaps TRBD1 (6 bases). V was shortened by 7 bases and J by 1 base, with 10 bases between the two germline ends. In germline, CDR1 is SQVTM, CDR2 ANQGSEA. The length of the CDR3 is 12 residues. The CDR3, as DNA: TGCAGCGCATCGACAGGGAACACTGAAGCTTTCTTT. It yields the protein CSASTGNTEAFF.

V is TRBV11-2 and J is TRBJ1-6, with D uncertain. V gave up 5 bases and J gave up 11 bases, with 10 bases separating them. The CDR3 contains 12 residues. Germline V lookup: CDR1 SGHAT, CDR2 FQNNGV. CDR3 in DNA: TGTGCCAGCAGCGAGGGAGGCCCACCCCTCCACTTT. Its translation is CASSEGGPPLHF.

The genes are TRBV4-1 and TRBJ2-7; 8 bases agree with TRBD1. V was pared by 0 bases and J by 5 bases, with 6 bases of the junction left unmatched. Germline assignment: CDR1 MGHRA and CDR2 YSYEKL. This CDR3 region has 15 residues. The CDR3 loop is CASSQDHTGGDEQYF. CDR3 coding DNA: TGCGCCAGCAGCCAAGATCACACAGGGGGAGACGAGCAGTACTTC.

V gene TRBV11-2 combines with J gene TRBJ1-5; possible D gene TRBD1, 5 bases. In germline, CDR1 is SGHAT, CDR2 FQNNGV. This CDR3 has 14 residues. V lost 1 base, J lost 7 bases, and 11 bases lay in between. In DNA, the CDR3 is TGTGCCAGCAGCTTAGGTGGGGGAGGACAGCCCCAGCATTTT. Its protein is CASSLGGGGQPQHF.

This clone was recorded only once. The chain links TRBV7-8 to TRBJ2-5; 10 nucleotides align to TRBD1. The germline gives CDR1 SGHVS, CDR2 FQNEAQ. The CDR3 contains 14 residues. The CDR3 loop is CAAAGQGFAVTQYF. CDR3 bases: TGTGCGGCGGCGGGACAGGGGTTTGCGGTGACCCAGTACTTC. The full variable domain, in which reference TRBV7-8 and TRBJ2-5 provide the parts outside the CDR3, is GAGVSQSPRYKVAKRGQDVALRCDPISGHVSLFWYQQALGQGPEFLTYFQNEAQLDKSGLPSDRFFAERPEGSVSTLKIQRTQQEDSAVYLCAAAGQGFAVTQYFGPGTRLLVL.

This sequence joins TRBV9 and TRBJ2-1; 16 bases fit TRBD2. Germline V gene data show CDR1 as SGDLS and CDR2 as YYNGEE. The CDR3 consists of 18 residues. After removal of 2 bases from V and 6 bases from J, the junction contained 8 bases not matched to a gene. CDR3 sequence (DNA): TGTGCCAGCAGCGTCATCGGGACTAGCGGGGGGGCCGGCAATGAGCAGTTCTTC. Protein sequence: CASSVIGTSGGAGNEQFF.

This clone is a singleton in its sample. The chain has TRBV13 and TRBJ2-3; TRBD2 matches at 13 bases. CDR3 length: 16 residues. V lost 5 bases, J lost 6 bases, and 8 bases stayed unmatched. Germline assignment: CDR1 PRHDT and CDR2 FYEKMQ (reference sequence). The CDR3 protein is CASSIPGLAGPDTQYF. CDR3 DNA: TGTGCCAGCAGCATTCCGGGACTAGCGGGGCCGGATACGCAGTATTTT.

This clone was seen once. The chain combines TRBV18 with TRBJ2-3; TRBD2 matches at 8 bases. Germline V gene data show CDR1 as KGHSH and CDR2 as LQKENI. This CDR3 comprises 16 residues. The V and J ends lost 1 base and 6 bases, in that order; junction bases with no gene match: 9. In DNA, the CDR3 is TGTGCCAGCTCACCACTCGGGAGCGGGGGCGAGGATACGCAGTATTTT. Translation gives CASSPLGSGGEDTQYF.

The chain recombines TRBV10-1 with TRBJ2-6; TRBD1 matches 7 bases. The CDR3 has 15 amino acids. Looked up from germline, CDR1 is WNHNN and CDR2 is SYGVQD (reference sequence). J lost 1 base, V lost 8 bases, and 5 bases had no gene match. The CDR3 nucleotides read TGCGCCAGCCCGGGACAGCTTTCTGGGGCCAACGTCCTGACTTTC. It yields the protein CASPGQLSGANVLTF.

In this sample, this clone turned up once. V usage is TRBV6-4 and J usage is TRBJ1-2; 8 positions match TRBD1. The CDR3 contains 14 residues. V lost 2 bases to trimming and J lost 8 bases; unmatched junction nucleotides: 7. The germline V gene has CDR1 MRHNA and CDR2 SNTAGT. Written as DNA, the CDR3 is TGTGCCAGCAGTGACCGGACAGGGATTGGCGGCTACACCTTC. It specifies CASSDRTGIGGYTF.

The chain employs TRBV5-4 and TRBJ1-6; D is undetermined. CDR1 is SGHNT, CDR2 YYREEE, per germline (reference sequence). The CDR3 contains 12 residues. Deletions cut 4 bases from V and 4 bases from J, with 3 bases between. The chain's CDR3 is CASSPYNSPLHF. CDR3 nucleotide sequence: TGTGCCAGCAGCCCGTATAATTCACCCCTCCACTTT.

The rearrangement links TRBV4-2 to TRBJ2-7; TRBD2 matches at 12 bases. V lost 2 bases to trimming and J lost 5 bases; unmatched junction nucleotides: 7. This CDR3 is 16 amino acids long. Germline loops: CDR1 LGHNA, CDR2 YNFKEQ. The CDR3 DNA is TGTGCCAGCAGCCAAAACGGACTAGCGGGGCAAAACGAGCAGTACTTC. Translation gives CASSQNGLAGQNEQYF.

The V and J genes are TRBV7-2 and TRBJ2-7, with D unresolved. V lost 5 bases, J lost 2 bases, and 10 bases lay in between. Germline V lookup: CDR1 SGHTA, CDR2 FQGNSA. The CDR3 runs to 13 residues. The CDR3 sequence is CASSLPGPYEQYF. CDR3 nucleotides: TGTGCCAGCAGCCTACCGGGTCCCTACGAGCAGTACTTC.

This clone was observed a few times. The rearrangement joins TRBV11-2 to TRBJ1-4; 9 nucleotides match TRBD1. This CDR3 is built from 17 residues. The germline V gene encodes CDR1 SGHAT and CDR2 FQNNGV. V trimming: 5 bases; J trimming: 7 bases; junction bases outside the gene matches: 14. CDR3: CASSQEEGGQGREKLFF. The CDR3 bases are TGTGCCAGCAGCCAAGAAGAGGGGGGACAGGGCCGTGAAAAACTGTTTTTT.

The V and J genes are TRBV21-1 and TRBJ1-2; the D segment call TRBD1 is taken from the table without a DNA check. TRBV21-1 is designated a pseudogene. CDR3 length: 13 residues. The CDR3 reads CASRGTGAGGYTF. In DNA, the CDR3 is TGTGCCAGCAGGGGGACAGGGGCGGGGGGCTACACCTTC.

The chain uses TRBV7-8 and TRBJ2-7, with D hard to call. Between the trimmed V and J ends, which lost 3 bases and 2 bases, there was a span of 11 bases. The V gene's germline CDR1 is SGHVS and CDR2 FQNEAQ. The CDR3 runs 14 residues. The CDR3 DNA follows: TGTGCCAGCAGCTTGAGGATGTCAGCCTACGAGCAGTACTTC. Its protein product is CASSLRMSAYEQYF.

Points on this clone: Other DNA sequences within the sample encode an identical CDR3. The chain links TRBV13 to TRBJ2-7; weak D call: TRBD2 (5 bases). CDR1 and CDR2 from the germline V gene are PRHDT and FYEKMQ (reference sequence). CDR3 length: 12 amino acids. V was cut by 0 bases and J by 6 bases, with 6 bases left in between. In DNA, the CDR3 is TGTGCCAGCAGCTTAGGACGGGGCGAGCAGTACTTC. Amino acids: CASSLGRGEQYF.

This chain connects TRBV6-5 to TRBJ2-3; 11 nucleotides align to TRBD2. The CDR3 loop spans 15 amino acids. V trimming: 5 bases; J trimming: 4 bases; junction bases outside the gene matches: 5. CDR1 and CDR2 (germline): MNHEY, SVGAGI. The CDR3 loop reads CASSLTSGDADTQYF. The CDR3 DNA is TGTGCCAGCAGTCTGACTAGCGGGGACGCAGATACGCAGTATTTT.